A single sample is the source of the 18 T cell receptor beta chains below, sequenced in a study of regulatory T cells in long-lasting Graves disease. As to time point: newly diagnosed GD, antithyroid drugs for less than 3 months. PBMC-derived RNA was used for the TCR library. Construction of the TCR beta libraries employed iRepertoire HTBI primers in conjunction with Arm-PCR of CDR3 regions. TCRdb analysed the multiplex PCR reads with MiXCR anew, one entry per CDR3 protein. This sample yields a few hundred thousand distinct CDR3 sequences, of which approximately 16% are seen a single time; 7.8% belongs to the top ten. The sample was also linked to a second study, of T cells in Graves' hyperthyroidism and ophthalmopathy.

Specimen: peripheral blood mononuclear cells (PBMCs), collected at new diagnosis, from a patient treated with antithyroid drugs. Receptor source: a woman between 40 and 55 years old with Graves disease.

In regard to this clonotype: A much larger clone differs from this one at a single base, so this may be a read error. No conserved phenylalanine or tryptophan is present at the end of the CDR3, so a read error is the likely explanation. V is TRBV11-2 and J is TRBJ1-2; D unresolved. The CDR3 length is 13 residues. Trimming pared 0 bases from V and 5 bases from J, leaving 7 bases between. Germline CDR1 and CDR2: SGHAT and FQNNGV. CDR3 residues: CASSLDSAYGYTL. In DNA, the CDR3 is TGTGCCAGCAGCTTAGATTCGGCATATGGCTACACCCTC.

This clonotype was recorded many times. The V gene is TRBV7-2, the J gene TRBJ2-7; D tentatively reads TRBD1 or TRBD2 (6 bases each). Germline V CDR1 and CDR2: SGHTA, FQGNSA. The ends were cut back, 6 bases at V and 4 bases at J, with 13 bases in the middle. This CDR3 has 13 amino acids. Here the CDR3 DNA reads TGTGCCAGCAGTATAACAGGGAGGTACGAGCAGTACTTC. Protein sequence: CASSITGRYEQYF.

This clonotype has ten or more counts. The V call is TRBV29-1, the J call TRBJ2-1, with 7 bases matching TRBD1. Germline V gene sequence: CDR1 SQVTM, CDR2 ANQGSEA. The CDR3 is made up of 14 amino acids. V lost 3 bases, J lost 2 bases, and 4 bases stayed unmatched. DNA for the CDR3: TGCAGCGTTGAGAGACAGGGAACCTACAATGAGCAGTTCTTC. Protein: CSVERQGTYNEQFF.

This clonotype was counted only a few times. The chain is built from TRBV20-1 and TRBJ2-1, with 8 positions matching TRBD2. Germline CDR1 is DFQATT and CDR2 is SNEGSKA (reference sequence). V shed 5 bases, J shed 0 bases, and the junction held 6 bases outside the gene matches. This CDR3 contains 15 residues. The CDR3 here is CSADSLAASYNEQFF. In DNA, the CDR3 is TGCAGTGCTGACTCACTAGCGGCCTCCTACAATGAGCAGTTCTTC.

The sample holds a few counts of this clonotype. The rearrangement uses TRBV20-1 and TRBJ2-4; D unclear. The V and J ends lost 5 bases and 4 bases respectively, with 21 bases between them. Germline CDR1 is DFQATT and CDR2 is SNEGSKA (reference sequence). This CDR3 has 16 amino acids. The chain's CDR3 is CSAAPPRIIGKNIQYF. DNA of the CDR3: TGCAGTGCTGCCCCACCCCGTATAATAGGGAAAAACATTCAGTACTTC.

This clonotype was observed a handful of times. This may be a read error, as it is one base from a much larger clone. The CDR3 DNA reads as TGTGCCATCAGTGAGGATACAACGAACACCGGGGAGCTGTTTTTT. Protein product: CAISEDTTNTGELFF. The chain uses TRBV24-1 and TRBJ2-2; D ambiguous. The length of the CDR3 is 15 residues. Germline V gene sequence: CDR1 KGHDR, CDR2 SFDVKD.

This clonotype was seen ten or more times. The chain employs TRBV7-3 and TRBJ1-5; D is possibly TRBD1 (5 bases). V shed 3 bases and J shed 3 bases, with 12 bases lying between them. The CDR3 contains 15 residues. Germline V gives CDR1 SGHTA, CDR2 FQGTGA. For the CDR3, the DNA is TGTGCCAGCAGCTTGTCCGACAGCCACAATCAGCCCCAGCATTTT. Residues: CASSLSDSHNQPQHF.

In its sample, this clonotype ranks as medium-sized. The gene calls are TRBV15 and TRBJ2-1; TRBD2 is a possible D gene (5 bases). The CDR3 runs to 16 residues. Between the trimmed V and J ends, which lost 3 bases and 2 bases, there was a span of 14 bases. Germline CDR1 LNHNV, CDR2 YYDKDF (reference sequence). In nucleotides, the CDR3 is TGTGCCACCAGCAGGTCCCGGACTGTCGCCTACAATGAGCAGTTCTTC. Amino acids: CATSRSRTVAYNEQFF.

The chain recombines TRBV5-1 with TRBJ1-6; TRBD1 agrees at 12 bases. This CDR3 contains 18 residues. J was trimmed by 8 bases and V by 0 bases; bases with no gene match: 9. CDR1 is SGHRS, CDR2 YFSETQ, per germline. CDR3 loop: CASSLGPGQGANDSPLHF. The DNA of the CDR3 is TGCGCCAGCAGCTTGGGACCGGGACAGGGGGCGAACGATTCACCCCTCCACTTT.

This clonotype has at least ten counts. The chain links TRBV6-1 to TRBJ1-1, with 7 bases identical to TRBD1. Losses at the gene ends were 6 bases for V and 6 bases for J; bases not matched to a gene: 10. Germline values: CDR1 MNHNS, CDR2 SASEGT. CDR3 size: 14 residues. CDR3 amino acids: CASRPRGGGSEAFF. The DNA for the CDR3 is TGTGCCAGCAGACCGCGAGGAGGGGGCTCTGAAGCTTTCTTT.

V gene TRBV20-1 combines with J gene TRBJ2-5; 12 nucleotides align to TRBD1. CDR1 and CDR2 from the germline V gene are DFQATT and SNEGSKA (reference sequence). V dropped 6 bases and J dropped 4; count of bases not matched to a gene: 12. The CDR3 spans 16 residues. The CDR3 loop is CSAGQGAGDGRETQYF. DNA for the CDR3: TGCAGTGCGGGACAGGGGGCGGGAGATGGGAGAGAGACCCAGTACTTC.

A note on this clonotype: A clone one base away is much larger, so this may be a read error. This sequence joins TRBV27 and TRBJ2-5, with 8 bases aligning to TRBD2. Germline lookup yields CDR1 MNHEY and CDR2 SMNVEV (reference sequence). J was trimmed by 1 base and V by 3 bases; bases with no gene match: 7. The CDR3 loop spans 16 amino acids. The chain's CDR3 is CASSFSGGRPQETQYF. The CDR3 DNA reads TGTGCCAGCAGTTTTTCTGGCGGGAGGCCCCAAGAGACCCAGTACTTC.

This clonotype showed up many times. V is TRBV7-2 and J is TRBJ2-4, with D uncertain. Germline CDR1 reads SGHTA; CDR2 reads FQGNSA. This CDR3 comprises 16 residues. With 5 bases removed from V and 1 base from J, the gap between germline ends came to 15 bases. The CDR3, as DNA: TGTGCCAGCAGCGAAGGTTCGGTGACTGCCAAAAACATTCAGTACTTC. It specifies CASSEGSVTAKNIQYF.

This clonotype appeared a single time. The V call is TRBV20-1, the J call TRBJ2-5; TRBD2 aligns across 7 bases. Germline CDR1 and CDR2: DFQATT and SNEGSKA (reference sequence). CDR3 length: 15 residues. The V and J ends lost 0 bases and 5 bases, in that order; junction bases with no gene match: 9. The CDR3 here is CSARDGGEGRETQYF. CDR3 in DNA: TGCAGTGCTAGAGATGGGGGGGAGGGCCGGGAGACCCAGTACTTC.

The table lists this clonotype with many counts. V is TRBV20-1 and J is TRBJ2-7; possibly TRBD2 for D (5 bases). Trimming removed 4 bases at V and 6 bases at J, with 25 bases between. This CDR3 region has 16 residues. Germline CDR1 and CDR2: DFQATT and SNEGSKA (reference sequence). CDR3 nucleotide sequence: TGCAGTGCTATGCGTCCGGCTAGCTTCTTTCTTGGCGAGCAGTACTTC. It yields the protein CSAMRPASFFLGEQYF.

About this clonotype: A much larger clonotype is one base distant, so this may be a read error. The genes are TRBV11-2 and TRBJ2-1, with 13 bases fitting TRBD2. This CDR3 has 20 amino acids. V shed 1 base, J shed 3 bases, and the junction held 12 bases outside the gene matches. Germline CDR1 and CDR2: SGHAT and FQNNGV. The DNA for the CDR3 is TGTGCCAGCAGCTTAGGACCTTGGACTAGCGGGAGCGAAAACTACAATGAGCAGTTCTTC. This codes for CASSLGPWTSGSENYNEQFF. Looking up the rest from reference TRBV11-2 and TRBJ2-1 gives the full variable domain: EAGVAQSPRYKIIEKRQSVAFWCNPISGHATLYWYQQILGQGPKLLIQFQNNGVVDDSQLPKDRFSAERLKGVDSTLKIQPAKLEDSAVYLCASSLGPWTSGSENYNEQFFGPGTRLTVL.

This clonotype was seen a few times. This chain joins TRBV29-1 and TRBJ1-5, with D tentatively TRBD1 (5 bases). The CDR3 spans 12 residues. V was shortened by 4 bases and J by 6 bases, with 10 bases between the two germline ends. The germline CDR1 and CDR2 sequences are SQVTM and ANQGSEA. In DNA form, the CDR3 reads TGCAGCGTTGCTCAGGGCGGTCAGCCCCAGCATTTT. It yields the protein CSVAQGGQPQHF. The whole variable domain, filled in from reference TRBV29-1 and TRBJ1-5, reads SAVISQKPSRDICQRGTSLTIQCQVDSQVTMMFWYRQQPGQSLTLIATANQGSEATYESGFVIDKFPISRPNLTFSTLTVSNMSPEDSSIYLCSVAQGGQPQHFGDGTRLSIL.

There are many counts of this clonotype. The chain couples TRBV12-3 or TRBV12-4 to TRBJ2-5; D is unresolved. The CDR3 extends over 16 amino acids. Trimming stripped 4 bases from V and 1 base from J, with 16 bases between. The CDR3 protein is CASSSWPYPPQETQYF. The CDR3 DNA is TGTGCCAGCAGTTCGTGGCCCTACCCCCCCCAAGAGACCCAGTACTTC.